The 26 T cell receptor beta chains below were found in one sample sequenced in a study of cytomegalovirus exposure and HLA in healthy donors. With 60 Vbeta and 13 Jbeta primers, the PCR was carried out. The protocol was immunoSEQ multiplex PCR, while the TCRdb copy is restricted to in-frame clones and leaves out a portion. The data show 110,000 or so clones, over 60% seen once. Sequencing was performed on PBMCs. These receptors originate from a female donor in good health and CMV-seronegative.

The gene calls are TRBV5-4 and TRBJ2-7; maybe TRBD1 (6 bases). Trimming left V 0 bases short and J 2 bases short, with 9 bases between. Germline V gene lookup returns CDR1 SGHNT and CDR2 YYREEE (reference sequence). The CDR3 is 14 amino acids. Here the CDR3 reads CASSLGDIAYEQYF. Here the CDR3 DNA reads TGTGCCAGCAGCTTGGGGGACATTGCCTACGAGCAGTACTTC.

The chain employs TRBV2 and TRBJ1-1, with unresolved D. The CDR3 consists of 14 residues. V was cut by 3 bases and J by 5 bases, with 13 bases left in between. Germline V CDR1 and CDR2: SNHLY, FYNNEI. CDR3 amino acids: CASSDDIAGTEAFF. The CDR3 coding sequence is TGTGCCAGCAGTGATGATATAGCGGGGACTGAAGCTTTCTTT.

The chain combines TRBV6-5 with TRBJ2-1, with D possibly being TRBD1 (6 bases). The V gene's germline CDR1 is MNHEY and CDR2 SVGAGI. This CDR3 has 11 amino acids. The V end was cut by 4 bases, the J end by 11 bases, with 9 bases between. The CDR3 DNA reads as TGTGCCAGCAGTTCCGACAGGCAGCAGTTCTTC. This encodes CASSSDRQQFF.

The rearrangement uses TRBV11-2 and TRBJ2-5; TRBD1 might be the D (6 bases). V lost 5 bases and J lost 14, with 18 bases in between. CDR1 is SGHAT, CDR2 FQNNGV, per germline. There are 12 residues in the CDR3. CDR3 region: CASSDMTGTPYF. The CDR3 DNA sequence: TGTGCCAGCAGCGACATGACCGGGACACCTTACTTC. The entire variable domain, with the rest obtained from reference TRBV11-2 and TRBJ2-5, is as follows: EAGVAQSPRYKIIEKRQSVAFWCNPISGHATLYWYQQILGQGPKLLIQFQNNGVVDDSQLPKDRFSAERLKGVDSTLKIQPAKLEDSAVYLCASSDMTGTPYFGPGTRLLVL.

The rearrangement joins TRBV7-6 to TRBJ1-5, with D unresolved. The CDR3 sequence is 15 residues long. Trimming cost V 4 bases and J 2 bases, with 12 bases left between them. Germline CDR1 reads SGHVS; CDR2 reads FNYEAQ. CDR3 DNA sequence: TGTGCCAGCAGCTCGGAGGTTGGCGGCAATCAGCCCCAGCATTTT. It yields the protein CASSSEVGGNQPQHF.

The chain links TRBV30 to TRBJ1-3; D is unclear. The V gene's germline CDR1 is GTSNPN and CDR2 SVGIG (reference sequence). This CDR3 spans 15 amino acids. V shed 3 bases and J shed 4 bases, with 16 bases lying between them. CDR3 amino acids: CAWRAPGTSGNTIYF. The CDR3 bases are TGTGCCTGGAGAGCCCCGGGTACATCAGGAAACACCATATATTTT.

Here the CDR3 reads CASSLEWGRRAHEQFF. The CDR3 DNA sequence: TGTGCCAGCAGCTTAGAGTGGGGCCGCAGGGCACATGAGCAGTTCTTC. V usage is TRBV7-2 and J usage is TRBJ2-1; D perhaps matches TRBD1 (5 bases). The germline CDR1 and CDR2 sequences are SGHTA and FQGNSA. The V and J ends lost 1 base and 8 bases respectively, with 18 bases between them. The CDR3 sequence is 16 residues long.

The chain uses TRBV7-2 and TRBJ1-2, with 8 bases fitting TRBD1. Per the germline V gene, CDR1 is SGHTA and CDR2 is FQGNSA. The CDR3 extends over 15 amino acids. The V segment lost 3 bases and the J segment 2 bases; nucleotides outside the gene matches: 5. For the CDR3, the DNA is TGTGCCAGCAGCTTTTTGACAGGGGAGAACTATGGCTACACCTTC. Translation gives CASSFLTGENYGYTF.

V usage is TRBV4-3 and J usage is TRBJ2-2, with 8 positions matching TRBD1. Germline V gene lookup returns CDR1 LGHNA and CDR2 YSLEER. The J segment lost 0 bases and the V segment lost 0 bases, leaving 12 bases of the junction unmatched. The CDR3 runs 20 residues. The CDR3 reads CASSQDVGRSGQANTGELFF. For the CDR3, the DNA is TGCGCCAGCAGCCAAGATGTGGGAAGATCGGGACAGGCGAACACCGGGGAGCTGTTTTTT.

The J gene is TRBJ1-2, the V gene TRBV6-1; no reliable D call. Germline loops: CDR1 MNHNS, CDR2 SASEGT. The V and J ends lost 4 bases and 4 bases respectively, with 10 bases between them. The CDR3 consists of 13 residues. The CDR3 DNA sequence: TGTGCCAGCAGTGGGCCCGACATCTATGGCTACACCTTC. Its protein is CASSGPDIYGYTF.

V gene TRBV7-8 combines with J gene TRBJ2-1, with D tentatively TRBD2 (5 bases). This CDR3 is 15 amino acids long. Trimming took off 7 bases at V and 4 bases at J, with 17 bases between the two ends. The germline CDR1 and CDR2 sequences are SGHVS and FQNEAQ. CDR3 bases: TGTGCCAGCAACGTGGGAGCGAATAAATACAATGAGCAGTTCTTC. It yields the protein CASNVGANKYNEQFF.

This chain links TRBV13 with TRBJ1-2, with TRBD1 matching over 7 bases. V lost 2 bases and J lost 2; bases outside the gene matches: 2. Germline V gene data show CDR1 as PRHDT and CDR2 as FYEKMQ (reference sequence). The CDR3 spans 14 residues. The CDR3 loop reads CASSLPDRNYGYTF. The CDR3 DNA follows: TGTGCCAGCAGCTTACCGGACAGGAACTATGGCTACACCTTC.

The V call is TRBV11-2, the J call TRBJ2-7; 7 nucleotides match TRBD1. CDR3 length: 13 amino acids. J was trimmed by 5 bases and V by 3 bases; bases with no gene match: 4. CDR1 is SGHAT and CDR2 is FQNNGV in the germline V gene. The CDR3 region is CASSFDRDNEQYF. CDR3 nucleotide sequence: TGTGCCAGCAGCTTTGACAGGGACAACGAGCAGTACTTC.

This clone was detected only a few times. V usage is TRBV4-1 and J usage is TRBJ1-5; possible D gene TRBD1, 5 bases. Trimming pared 0 bases from V and 4 bases from J, leaving 10 bases between. CDR3 length: 15 amino acids. Looked up from germline, CDR1 is MGHRA and CDR2 is YSYEKL. CDR3 sequence reads: CASSQEQEGNQPQHF. CDR3 in DNA: TGCGCCAGCAGCCAAGAGCAGGAGGGGAATCAGCCCCAGCATTTT.

The chain carries TRBV19 and TRBJ2-7; 7 bases map to TRBD1. The CDR3 has 13 amino acids. Germline CDR1 and CDR2: LNHDA and SQIVND (reference sequence). The V gene end was trimmed by 9 bases and the J gene end by 3 bases; junction bases not matched to a gene: 8. CDR3 amino acids: CASTQGPDYEQYF. CDR3 in DNA: TGTGCCAGCACACAGGGGCCTGACTACGAGCAGTACTTC.

This chain connects TRBV9 to TRBJ2-2; D not resolved. With 7 bases removed from V and 5 bases from J, the gap between germline ends came to 15 bases. CDR3 length equals 14 residues. The germline V gene has CDR1 SGDLS and CDR2 YYNGEE. For the CDR3, the DNA is TGTGCCAGCTCCAAAACAGACCCGACCGGGGAGCTGTTTTTT. Amino acid sequence: CASSKTDPTGELFF.

The CDR3 nucleotides are TGTGCCAGCAGCCGCCCTACAGGGAACGTGAACACTGAAGCTTTCTTT. Its protein is CASSRPTGNVNTEAFF. The chain joins TRBV7-9 to TRBJ1-1; possibly TRBD1 for D (6 bases). Trimming pared 5 bases from V and 0 bases from J, leaving 16 bases between. Per the germline V gene, CDR1 is SEHNR and CDR2 is FQNEAQ (reference sequence). The CDR3 is 16 amino acids.

The V call is TRBV11-2, the J call TRBJ2-7, with 8 bases lining up with TRBD2. With V trimmed by 5 bases and J by 6 bases, 6 bases remained unmatched. Germline V gene sequence: CDR1 SGHAT, CDR2 FQNNGV. The length of the CDR3 is 13 residues. The CDR3 is CASSPGGGSEQYF. The DNA for the CDR3 is TGTGCCAGCAGCCCCGGGGGGGGAAGCGAGCAGTACTTC.

The gene calls are TRBV6-1 and TRBJ1-6; possibly TRBD1 for D (5 bases). Germline CDR1 and CDR2: MNHNS and SASEGT. Trimming removed 5 bases from V and 5 bases from J, with 10 bases in between. CDR3 length equals 14 residues. CDR3 residues: CASSRGGNNSPLHF. DNA for the CDR3: TGTGCCAGCAGTCGGGGGGGTAATAATTCACCCCTCCACTTT.

The V gene is TRBV6-5, the J gene TRBJ2-5; 7 bases are shared with TRBD2. After removal of 2 bases from V and 4 bases from J, the junction contained 10 bases not matched to a gene. The CDR3 is 16 residues long. The germline CDR1 and CDR2 sequences are MNHEY and SVGAGI. This CDR3 reads CASSYPTSDPRETQYF. CDR3 bases: TGTGCCAGCAGTTACCCCACTAGCGACCCCCGAGAGACCCAGTACTTC.

This clone turned up a few times. The chain carries TRBV7-9 and TRBJ1-1; the D is unclear. V lost 5 bases to trimming and J lost 7 bases, with 8 bases between them. The CDR3 has 11 residues. In germline, CDR1 is SEHNR, CDR2 FQNEAQ (reference sequence). Here the CDR3 DNA reads TGTGCCAGCAGCACAAGTAATGAAGCTTTCTTT. Its translation is CASSTSNEAFF.

The V call is TRBV7-9, the J call TRBJ2-3; 7 nucleotides align to TRBD1. The CDR3 has 13 amino acids. Germline trimming cut 8 bases from V and 4 bases from J; bases unmatched to any gene: 6. The germline V gene has CDR1 SEHNR and CDR2 FQNEAQ (reference sequence). In DNA form, the CDR3 reads TGTGCCAGCGAGGGGACAGAAGCAGATACGCAGTATTTT. The encoded protein is CASEGTEADTQYF.

This clone was seen a few times. The CDR3 protein is CASSEGSGNTIYF. CDR3 DNA: TGTGCCAGTTCTGAGGGCTCTGGAAACACCATATATTTT. The chain employs TRBV6-5 and TRBJ1-3; the D is unclear. Between the trimmed V and J ends, which lost 9 bases and 0 bases, there was a span of 9 bases. The CDR3 has 13 residues. Germline V lookup: CDR1 MNHEY, CDR2 SVGAGI.

V is TRBV15 and J is TRBJ2-1; no firm D call. V was cut by 4 bases and J by 6 bases, with 10 bases left in between. Germline CDR1 and CDR2: LNHNV and YYDKDF (reference sequence). The CDR3 totals 13 residues. Here the CDR3 reads CATSKLSPNEQFF. DNA of the CDR3: TGTGCCACCAGCAAACTTAGTCCCAATGAGCAGTTCTTC.

This clone was counted a single time. V usage is TRBV11-2 and J usage is TRBJ2-7; no clear D gene. CDR1 SGHAT and CDR2 FQNNGV come from the germline V gene. The CDR3 consists of 15 residues. V lost 1 base, J lost 0 bases, and 10 bases lay in between. The CDR3 here is CASSLGASLSYEQYF. In DNA, the CDR3 is TGTGCCAGCAGCTTAGGGGCAAGCCTCTCCTACGAGCAGTACTTC.

The gene calls are TRBV27 and TRBJ1-3; no reliable D call. From germline, CDR1 is MNHEY and CDR2 SMNVEV (reference sequence). The CDR3 has 14 residues. V was pared by 2 bases and J by 4 bases, with 9 bases between. This CDR3 is CASSLRGDGNTIYF. In DNA, the CDR3 is TGTGCCAGCAGTTTAAGAGGTGACGGAAACACCATATATTTT.